This T cell receptor beta chain stems from a study of shared clonotypes between healthy human individuals. Authors' data handling: Junction-only sequences without quality scores came from ImmunoSEQ, so filtering differed. The table came from immunoSEQ multiplex PCR; TCRdb's copy has only in-frame clones and leaves some out. Clone size and the V and J calls come from that table; the DNA yielded D and trimming. In the table there are roughly 510,000 clones, approximately 79% of which are singletons. Findings of the study overall: Blood was the only sampled material, and tissue repertoires likely differ.

On this clone itself: Its antigen is currently unknown. In the same sample, other DNA sequences code for this CDR3.

Sequenced material: PBMCs. The TCR sequence derives from a woman aged 40 to 50 in good health. Some clones in this sample may be carry-over from other donors' samples.

CDR3 coding DNA: TGTGCCAGCAGCGTGGATGGTGTGAACACTGAAGCTTTCTTT. Its protein product is CASSVDGVNTEAFF. The chain uses TRBV9 and TRBJ1-1, with D uncertain. Per the germline V gene, CDR1 is SGDLS and CDR2 is YYNGEE. Trimming pared 2 bases from V and 0 bases from J, leaving 8 bases between. The CDR3 has 14 amino acids.